A selection of T cell receptor beta chains follows, all from one sample in a study of cytomegalovirus exposure and HLA in healthy donors. The data were produced by immunoSEQ multiplex PCR, yet TCRdb's version contains in-frame clones alone and is incomplete. The table records around 110,000 clones, around 80% of them present only once. Sequencing used PBMCs. These receptors were collected from a man aged 30 to 39 in good health and CMV-seropositive. Each CDR3 is given without its conserved first and last residue. Only some rows state a clone size, as once, few, many or a class for expanded clones.

j_call v_call clone_size cdr3_aa
TRBJ1-5 TRBV5-1 - ASSWEGGANQPQH
TRBJ2-1 TRBV15 - ATRGGNEQF
TRBJ1-2 TRBV14 - ASSLAGIGGYT
- TRBV15 - ATRGDSYEQY
TRBJ2-7 TRBV30 - AWSSGLALGEQY
TRBJ2-3 TRBV7-6 - ASSRKREGDTQY
TRBJ1-1 TRBV10-3 few AISESNRGSAQNTEAF
TRBJ2-1 TRBV19 once ASSPGLAGYEQF
TRBJ2-3 TRBV10-1 - ASSKDGGTQY
TRBJ1-2 TRBV7-9 - ASSSGQPPYGYT
TRBJ2-7 TRBV28 - ATLGGQDPKGEQY